What follows are 3 T cell receptor beta chains derived from one specimen sequenced in a study of T cells in Graves' hyperthyroidism and ophthalmopathy. RNA transcripts served as the template for amplifying TCR beta CDR3 regions. The HTBI primer set was used in a first-round RT-PCR of the TCR CDR3. TCRdb reprocessed the multiplex PCR reads with MiXCR, giving one entry per CDR3 protein. The table shows 540,000 or so distinct CDR3 sequences, with 40% to 55% occurring only once. Sequenced material: peripheral blood or thyroid tissue (not recorded which). Receptors originate from an adult woman with Graves' disease, either hyperthyroidism or ophthalmopathy (not recorded which).

V usage is TRBV10-3 and J usage is TRBJ2-5, with 10 bases lining up with TRBD2. CDR3 length: 14 amino acids. Per the germline V gene, CDR1 is ENHRY and CDR2 is SYGVKD. J gave up 5 bases and V 7 bases, and 7 bases lay outside the gene matches. CDR3 region: CAITPAGGGETQYF. In DNA, the CDR3 is TGTGCCATCACCCCAGCGGGAGGGGGGGAGACCCAGTACTTC.

This clonotype has more than one count but fewer than ten. The chain couples TRBV20-1 to TRBJ2-6; D gene unclear. Trimming took off 0 bases at V and 0 bases at J, with 9 bases between the two ends. The V gene's germline CDR1 is DFQATT and CDR2 SNEGSKA (reference sequence). The CDR3 is 16 residues long. As DNA, the CDR3 is TGCAGTGCTAGAGACCCCCTGGGCTCTGGGGCCAACGTCCTGACTTTC. It is translated as CSARDPLGSGANVLTF.

This clonotype was seen at least ten times. The V and J genes are TRBV20-1 and TRBJ2-7; possibly TRBD2 for D (6 bases). Germline loops: CDR1 DFQATT, CDR2 SNEGSKA (reference sequence). With 0 bases removed from V and 2 bases from J, the gap between germline ends came to 17 bases. This CDR3 has 16 residues. The CDR3 nucleotides read TGCAGTGCTAGAGATTGGGGGGTGAGGGGAACCTACGAGCAGTACTTC. Residues: CSARDWGVRGTYEQYF.